The clone carrying this T cell receptor (beta chain) has more than one count but fewer than ten. The sample belongs to a study of T cells after yellow fever vaccination. Turning to the study itself: SMART-Seq v4 Ultra Low Input prepared the low-cell-number fractions.

TCRdb re-called the 5' RACE reads with MiXCR, one entry per CDR3 protein. Among about 220,000 distinct CDR3 sequences, 5.5% to 8.5% were seen once, and the ten largest hold 0.85% to 1.2%. The TCR was taken from a man aged 25 to 40 who received the YFV17D yellow fever vaccine. The specimen comprised CD4+ T cells sorted from PBMCs, sampled on the day of the yellow fever booster vaccination.

CDR3 amino acids: CATSESGVADEQFF. Here the CDR3 DNA reads TGTGCCACCAGTGAAAGCGGGGTTGCAGATGAGCAGTTCTTC. V gene TRBV24-1 combines with J gene TRBJ2-1, with 7 bases identical to TRBD2. The CDR3 has 14 amino acids. Germline V gene lookup returns CDR1 KGHDR and CDR2 SFDVKD. V lost 4 bases and J lost 8; bases outside the gene matches: 7.